What follows describes a single T cell receptor (beta chain). Its target is unknown. The sample belongs to a study of lymphopenia after photon versus proton radiotherapy. This CDR3 has 14 residues. Trimming removed 0 bases from V and 6 bases from J, with 6 bases in between. CDR1 KGHSH and CDR2 LQKENI come from the germline V gene. Measured with immunoSEQ multiplex PCR; TCRdb has only the in-frame clones, and not every one. Of tens of thousands of clones in the sample, about four fifths were seen once. Findings and caveats of the study: Larger post-nadir TCR diversity loss correlated inversely with survival in deceased patients.

The chain uses TRBV18 and TRBJ1-6; D gene ambiguous. The sequences come from peripheral blood, collected from a patient treated with proton-based radiotherapy. This TCR was sampled from a man aged 55 to 69 with pancreatic cancer. CDR3 DNA sequence: TGTGCCAGCTCACCACCTGTCCCTAATTCACCCCTCCACTTT. It translates to CASSPPVPNSPLHF.